This T cell receptor beta chain is from a study of cytomegalovirus exposure and HLA in healthy donors. Study summary: Caucasian-associated ancestry cluster membership applied to less than 85% of around 400 genotyped donors.

General observations from the study: When a later analysis was performed, an Asian-associated ancestry cluster reportedly had fewer N-insertions than the roughly 730-donor mean. Some TCR beta chains (roughly 160 of them) were listed as cytomegalovirus-associated. Most of the CMV-associated TCR beta chains (in a later analysis) appeared to be HLA-restricted.

Primers: 60 Vbeta forward and 13 Jbeta reverse. The data were produced by immunoSEQ multiplex PCR, yet TCRdb's version contains in-frame clones alone and is incomplete. The sample yields about 52,000 clones, around 52% seen once. Comments on this clone: What it recognizes is unknown.

This TCR came from a human donor in good health. The sample comprised PBMCs.

DNA for the CDR3: TGCAGCGTTTTGTCCGGGACAGGGAAGTACGAGCAGTACTTC. Translated: CSVLSGTGKYEQYF. This chain joins TRBV29-1 and TRBJ2-7, with 9 bases aligning to TRBD1. This CDR3 region has 14 residues. The V and J ends lost 5 bases and 4 bases, in that order; junction bases with no gene match: 9. CDR1 is SQVTM and CDR2 is ANQGSEA in the germline V gene.